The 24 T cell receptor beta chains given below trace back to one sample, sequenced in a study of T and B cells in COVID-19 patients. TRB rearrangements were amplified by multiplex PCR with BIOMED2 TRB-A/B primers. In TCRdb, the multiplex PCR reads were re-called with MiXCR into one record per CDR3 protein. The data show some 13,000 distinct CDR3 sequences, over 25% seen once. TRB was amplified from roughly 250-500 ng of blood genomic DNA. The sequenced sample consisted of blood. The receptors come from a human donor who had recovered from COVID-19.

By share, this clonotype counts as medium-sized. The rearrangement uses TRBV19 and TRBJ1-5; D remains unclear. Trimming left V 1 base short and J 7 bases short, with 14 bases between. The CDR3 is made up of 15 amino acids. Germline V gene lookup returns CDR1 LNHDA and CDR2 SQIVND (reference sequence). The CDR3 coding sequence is TGTGCCAGTAGTATAGTTGACGATCCAAGGCAGCCCCAGCATTTT. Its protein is CASSIVDDPRQPQHF. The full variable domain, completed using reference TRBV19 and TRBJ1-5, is DGGITQSPKYLFRKEGQNVTLSCEQNLNHDAMYWYRQDPGQGLRLIYYSQIVNDFQKGDIAEGYSVSREKKESFPLTVTSAQKNPTAFYLCASSIVDDPRQPQHFGDGTRLSIL.

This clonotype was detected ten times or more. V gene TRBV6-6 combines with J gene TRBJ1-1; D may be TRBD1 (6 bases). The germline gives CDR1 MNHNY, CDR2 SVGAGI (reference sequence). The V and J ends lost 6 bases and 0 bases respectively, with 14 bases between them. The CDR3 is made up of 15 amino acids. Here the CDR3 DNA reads TGTGCCAGCAGGCTGACAGGCAACTTGAACACTGAAGCTTTCTTT. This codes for CASRLTGNLNTEAFF.

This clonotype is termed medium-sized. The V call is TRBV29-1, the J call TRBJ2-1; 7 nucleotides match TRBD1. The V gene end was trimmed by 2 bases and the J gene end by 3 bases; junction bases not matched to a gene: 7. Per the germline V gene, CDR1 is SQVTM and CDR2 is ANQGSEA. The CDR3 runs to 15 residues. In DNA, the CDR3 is TGCAGCGTTGAAAGGAGAGGGGGCGGCTACAATGAGCAGTTCTTC. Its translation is CSVERRGGGYNEQFF.

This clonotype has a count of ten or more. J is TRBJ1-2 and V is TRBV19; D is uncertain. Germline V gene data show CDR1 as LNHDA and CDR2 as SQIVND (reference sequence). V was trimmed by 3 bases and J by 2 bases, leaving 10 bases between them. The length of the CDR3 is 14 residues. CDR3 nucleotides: TGTGCCAGTAGTATCTCCAGACCAAACTATGGCTACACCTTC. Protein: CASSISRPNYGYTF.

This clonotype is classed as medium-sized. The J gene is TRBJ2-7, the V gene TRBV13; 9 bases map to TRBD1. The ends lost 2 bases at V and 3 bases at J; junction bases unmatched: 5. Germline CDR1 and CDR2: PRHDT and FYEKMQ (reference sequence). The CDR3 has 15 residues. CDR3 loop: CASSLPGQGYYEQYF. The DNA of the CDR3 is TGTGCCAGCAGCTTACCGGGACAGGGATACTACGAGCAGTACTTC.

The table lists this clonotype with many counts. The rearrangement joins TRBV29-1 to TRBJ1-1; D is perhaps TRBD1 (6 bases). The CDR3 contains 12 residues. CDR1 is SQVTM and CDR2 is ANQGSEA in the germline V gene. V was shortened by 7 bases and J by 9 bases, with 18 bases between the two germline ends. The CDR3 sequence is CSAAGTNRKAFF. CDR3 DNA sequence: TGCAGCGCCGCCGGGACAAATAGAAAAGCTTTCTTT.

The CDR3 nucleotides read TGTGCCAGCAACCCGACAGGCTACTCTGGAAACACCATATATTTT. It specifies CASNPTGYSGNTIYF. The gene calls are TRBV6-2 or TRBV6-3 and TRBJ1-3; perhaps TRBD1 as D (6 bases). This CDR3 is 15 amino acids long. The germline gives CDR1 MNHEY, CDR2 SVGEGT. V shed 7 bases and J shed 0 bases, with 13 bases lying between them.

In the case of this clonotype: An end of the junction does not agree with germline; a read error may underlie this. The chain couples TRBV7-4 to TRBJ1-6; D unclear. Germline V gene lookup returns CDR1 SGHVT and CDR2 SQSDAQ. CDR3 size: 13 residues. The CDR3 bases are TGTGCCAGCAGCTTAGCCCCGTGGTCACCCCTCCGCTTT. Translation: CASSLAPWSPLRF.

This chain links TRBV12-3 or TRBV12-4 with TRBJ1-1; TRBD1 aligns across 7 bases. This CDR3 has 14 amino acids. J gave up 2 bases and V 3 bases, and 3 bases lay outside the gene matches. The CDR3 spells CASSLGTANTEAFF. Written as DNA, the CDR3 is TGTGCCAGCAGTTTGGGGACAGCTAACACTGAAGCTTTCTTT.

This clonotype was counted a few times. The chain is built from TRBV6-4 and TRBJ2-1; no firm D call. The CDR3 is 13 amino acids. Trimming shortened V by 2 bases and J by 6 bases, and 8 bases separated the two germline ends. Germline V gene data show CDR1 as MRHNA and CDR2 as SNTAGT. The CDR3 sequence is CASSDAERNEQFF. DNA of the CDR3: TGTGCCAGCAGTGACGCGGAGCGCAATGAGCAGTTCTTC.

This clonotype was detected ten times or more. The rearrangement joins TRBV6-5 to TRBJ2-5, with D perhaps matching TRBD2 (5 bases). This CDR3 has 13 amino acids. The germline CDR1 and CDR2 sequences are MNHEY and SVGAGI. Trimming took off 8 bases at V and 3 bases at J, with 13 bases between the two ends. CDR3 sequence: CASRLDSKETQYF. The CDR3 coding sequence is TGTGCCAGCCGCCTGGACTCAAAAGAGACCCAGTACTTC.

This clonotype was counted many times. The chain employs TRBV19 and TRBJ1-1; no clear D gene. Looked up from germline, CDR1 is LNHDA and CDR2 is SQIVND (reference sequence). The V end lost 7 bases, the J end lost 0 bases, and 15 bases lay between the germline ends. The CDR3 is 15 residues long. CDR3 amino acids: CASTDDGNMNTEAFF. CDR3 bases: TGTGCCAGTACTGACGACGGCAACATGAACACTGAAGCTTTCTTT.

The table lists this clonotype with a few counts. The CDR3 DNA follows: TGCGCCAGCAGCCTTCAGCGGGGGAGATACAATGAGCAGTTCTTC. It encodes CASSLQRGRYNEQFF. The chain links TRBV5-1 to TRBJ2-1, with 8 bases aligning to TRBD2. The V and J ends lost 4 bases and 4 bases, in that order; junction bases with no gene match: 7. The CDR3 runs to 15 residues. CDR1 SGHRS and CDR2 YFSETQ come from the germline V gene.

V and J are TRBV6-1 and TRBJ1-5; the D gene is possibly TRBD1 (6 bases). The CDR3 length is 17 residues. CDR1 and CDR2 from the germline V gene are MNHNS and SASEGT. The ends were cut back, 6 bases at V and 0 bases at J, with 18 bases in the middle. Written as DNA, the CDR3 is TGTGCCAGCAGGACTACTATAGACAGGTATAGCAATCAGCCCCAGCATTTT. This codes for CASRTTIDRYSNQPQHF.

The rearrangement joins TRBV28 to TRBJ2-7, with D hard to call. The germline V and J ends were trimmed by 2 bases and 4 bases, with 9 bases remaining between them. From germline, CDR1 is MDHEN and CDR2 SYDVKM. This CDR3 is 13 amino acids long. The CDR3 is CASSLAPTYEQYF. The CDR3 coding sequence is TGTGCCAGCAGTTTAGCACCGACTTACGAGCAGTACTTC.

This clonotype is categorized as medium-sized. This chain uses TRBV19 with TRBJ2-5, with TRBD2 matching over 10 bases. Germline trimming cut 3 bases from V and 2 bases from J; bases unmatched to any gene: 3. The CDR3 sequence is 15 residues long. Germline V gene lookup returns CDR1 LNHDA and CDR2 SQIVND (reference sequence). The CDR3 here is CASSMGLARQETQYF. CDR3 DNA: TGTGCCAGTAGTATGGGACTAGCGCGGCAAGAGACCCAGTACTTC.

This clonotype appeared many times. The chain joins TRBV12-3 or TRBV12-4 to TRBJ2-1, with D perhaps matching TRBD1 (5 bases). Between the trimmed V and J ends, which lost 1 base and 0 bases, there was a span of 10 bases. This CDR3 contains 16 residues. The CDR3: CASSLGQTRSYNEQFF. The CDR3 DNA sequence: TGTGCCAGCAGTTTAGGACAGACTCGCTCCTACAATGAGCAGTTCTTC.

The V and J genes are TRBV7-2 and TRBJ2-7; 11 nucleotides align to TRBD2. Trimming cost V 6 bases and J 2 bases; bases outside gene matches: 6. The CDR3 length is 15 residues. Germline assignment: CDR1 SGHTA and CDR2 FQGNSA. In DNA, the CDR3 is TGTGCCAGCAGACAAATGGGACTAGCGGCCTACGAGCAGTACTTC. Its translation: CASRQMGLAAYEQYF. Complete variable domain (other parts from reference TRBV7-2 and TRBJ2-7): GAGVSQSPSNKVTEKGKDVELRCDPISGHTALYWYRQSLGQGLEFLIYFQGNSAPDKSGLPSDRFSAERTGGSVSTLTIQRTQQEDSAVYLCASRQMGLAAYEQYFGPGTRLTVT.

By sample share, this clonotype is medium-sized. The CDR3, as DNA: TGTGCCAGCAGTGACTCCGGGTCTGGGGCCAACGTCCTGACTTTC. This sequence encodes CASSDSGSGANVLTF. This rearrangement joins TRBV6-4 to TRBJ2-6; unclear D gene. V was cut by 0 bases and J by 1 base, with 4 bases left in between. The CDR3 sequence is 15 residues long. Germline V gene lookup returns CDR1 MRHNA and CDR2 SNTAGT.

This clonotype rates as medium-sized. The CDR3 DNA reads TGTGCCAGCAGCTCCACGGAGGGGAGTTCACCCCTCCACTTT. Protein product: CASSSTEGSSPLHF. The rearrangement uses TRBV6-5 and TRBJ1-6, with D perhaps matching TRBD1 (5 bases). Germline V gene sequence: CDR1 MNHEY, CDR2 SVGAGI. V was shortened by 6 bases and J by 9 bases, with 15 bases between the two germline ends. This CDR3 comprises 14 residues.

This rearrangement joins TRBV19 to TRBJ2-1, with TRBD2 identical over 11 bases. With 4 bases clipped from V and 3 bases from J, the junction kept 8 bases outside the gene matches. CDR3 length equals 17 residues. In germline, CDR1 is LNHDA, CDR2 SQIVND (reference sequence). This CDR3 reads CASSKPLTSGDYNEQFF. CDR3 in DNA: TGTGCCAGTAGTAAACCCCTGACTAGCGGGGACTACAATGAGCAGTTCTTC.

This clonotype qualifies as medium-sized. The CDR3 region is CASQYLGELFF. In DNA form, the CDR3 reads TGTGCCAGCCAATATCTAGGGGAGCTGTTTTTT. This chain connects TRBV19 to TRBJ2-2; D call uncertain. This CDR3 comprises 11 residues. Germline V CDR1 and CDR2: LNHDA, SQIVND (reference sequence). V shed 9 bases and J shed 8 bases, with 10 bases lying between them.

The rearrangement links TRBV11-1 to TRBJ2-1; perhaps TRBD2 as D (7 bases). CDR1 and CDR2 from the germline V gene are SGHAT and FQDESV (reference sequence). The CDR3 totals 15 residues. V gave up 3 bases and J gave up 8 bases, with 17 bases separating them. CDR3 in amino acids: CASSLRGPPWDEQFF. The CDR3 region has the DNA TGTGCCAGCAGCTTGCGGGGGCCTCCTTGGGATGAGCAGTTCTTC.

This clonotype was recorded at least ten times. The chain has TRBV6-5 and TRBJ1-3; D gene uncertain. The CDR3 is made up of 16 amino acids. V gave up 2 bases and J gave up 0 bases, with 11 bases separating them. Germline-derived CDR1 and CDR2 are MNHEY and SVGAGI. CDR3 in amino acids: CASSYTSVPSGNTIYF. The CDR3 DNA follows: TGTGCCAGCAGTTACACCTCCGTTCCCTCTGGAAACACCATATATTTT.